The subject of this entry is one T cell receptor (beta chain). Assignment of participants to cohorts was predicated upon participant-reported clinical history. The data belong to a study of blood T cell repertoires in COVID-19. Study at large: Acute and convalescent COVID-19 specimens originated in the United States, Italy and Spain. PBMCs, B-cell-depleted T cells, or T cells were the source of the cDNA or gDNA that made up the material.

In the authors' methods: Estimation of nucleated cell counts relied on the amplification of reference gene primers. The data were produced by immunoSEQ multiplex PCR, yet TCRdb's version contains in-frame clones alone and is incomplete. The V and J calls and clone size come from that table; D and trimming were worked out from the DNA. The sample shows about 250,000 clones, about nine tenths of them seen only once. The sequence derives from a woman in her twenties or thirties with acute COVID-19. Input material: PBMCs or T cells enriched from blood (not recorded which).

Here the CDR3 reads CASVGDNSGNTIYF. DNA for the CDR3: TGTGCCAGCGTGGGAGATAACTCTGGAAACACCATATATTTT. The chain combines TRBV7-3 with TRBJ1-3; no clear D gene. Per the germline V gene, CDR1 is SGHTA and CDR2 is FQGTGA. Trimming took off 8 bases at V and 0 bases at J, with 11 bases between the two ends. The CDR3 consists of 14 residues.